Presented here are 30 T cell receptor beta chains from one specimen sequenced in a study of blood T cells in healthy people across ages. Combining a sample-barcoded 5' primer with a J-beta primer mix, a second PCR ran for roughly 6 to 12 cycles. TCRdb independently ran MiXCR on the 5' RACE reads; one entry per CDR3 protein. Among roughly 1.9 million distinct CDR3 sequences listed, around 42% were seen once. Input material: blood. These receptors were obtained from a human donor in good health.

The sample holds a few counts of this clonotype. An end of the junction does not agree with germline; a read error may underlie this. J is TRBJ2-1 and V is TRBV7-2, with 7 bases that match TRBD2. Germline CDR1 is SGHTA and CDR2 is FQGNSA. CDR3 length: 13 amino acids. CDR3 protein: CAGSLRLAGEQFF. The CDR3 nucleotides read TGTGCCGGCAGCCTTCGACTAGCTGGGGAGCAGTTCTTC.

The gene calls are TRBV4-3 and TRBJ2-1; TRBD2 matches 7 bases. Germline CDR1 reads LGHNA; CDR2 reads YSLEER. Trimming removed 0 bases from V and 5 bases from J; junction bases left unmatched: 7. The CDR3 runs 16 residues. The CDR3 DNA reads as TGCGCCAGCAGCCAAGATGGGCTAGCGGACAACAATGAGCAGTTCTTC. Translating it yields CASSQDGLADNNEQFF.

Of note for this clonotype: Just one base apart from a much larger clone, this may be a read error. This chain joins TRBV10-3 and TRBJ1-2, with TRBD1 matching 7 bases. Unmatched junction bases numbered 6, after V lost 6 bases and J lost 5 bases. This CDR3 is built from 13 residues. Germline assignment: CDR1 ENHRY and CDR2 SYGVKD. The CDR3 region has the DNA TGTGCCATCAGCAGAGGGGGCGAGTATGGCTACACCTTC. Its translation is CAISRGGEYGYTF.

This chain links TRBV10-3 with TRBJ1-1, with a possible D match to TRBD1 (5 bases). V was pared by 5 bases and J by 1 base, with 8 bases between. Germline values: CDR1 ENHRY, CDR2 SYGVKD. This CDR3 region has 13 residues. The CDR3 region has the DNA TGTGCCATCAGTATGGGGCGGAACACTGAAGCTTTCTTT. Its translation: CAISMGRNTEAFF.

The rearrangement joins TRBV20-1 to TRBJ2-1, with 9 nucleotides matching TRBD1. Germline CDR1 reads DFQATT; CDR2 reads SNEGSKA (reference sequence). Unmatched junction bases numbered 8, after V lost 4 bases and J lost 4 bases. This CDR3 has 15 residues. The CDR3 sequence is CSAIGPGQGYNEQFF. DNA for the CDR3: TGCAGTGCTATTGGACCGGGACAGGGTTACAATGAGCAGTTCTTC.

This clonotype occurred a few times. V is TRBV5-6 and J is TRBJ1-2; 10 bases match TRBD1. The junction had 10 bases not matched to a gene; V was cut back by 4 bases and J by 7 bases. CDR3 length equals 15 residues. Germline CDR1 is SGHDT and CDR2 is YYEEEE. The CDR3 loop is CASSPLGTGDSGYTF. DNA of the CDR3: TGTGCCAGCAGCCCTCTAGGGACAGGGGATAGTGGCTACACCTTC.

This chain connects TRBV28 to TRBJ2-3; D is ambiguous. CDR1 is MDHEN, CDR2 SYDVKM, per germline. V was shortened by 4 bases and J by 1 base, with 9 bases between the two germline ends. This CDR3 spans 14 amino acids. CDR3 amino acids: CASSSTDGTDTQYF. DNA for the CDR3: TGTGCCAGCAGTTCCACGGACGGCACAGATACGCAGTATTTT.

This chain joins TRBV12-3 or TRBV12-4 and TRBJ2-6; D gene ambiguous. The CDR3 contains 15 residues. V was clipped by 4 bases and J by 0 bases, with 7 bases between them. The CDR3 spells CASSSLPSGANVLTF. The CDR3, as DNA: TGTGCCAGCAGTTCCCTCCCCTCTGGGGCCAACGTCCTGACTTTC.

J is TRBJ2-1 and V is TRBV7-2, with D perhaps matching TRBD1 (6 bases). Germline V gene lookup returns CDR1 SGHTA and CDR2 FQGNSA. The CDR3 is 14 residues long. V lost 5 bases to trimming and J lost 3 bases, with 11 bases between them. The CDR3 loop is CASSRQGYYNEQFF. The CDR3 DNA sequence: TGTGCCAGCAGCCGTCAGGGGTACTACAATGAGCAGTTCTTC.

Remarks on this clonotype: Its ends do not fully match the called genes, so a read error is possible. The genes are TRBV6-6 and TRBJ1-2; D may be TRBD1 (5 bases). Looked up from germline, CDR1 is MNHNY and CDR2 is SVGAGI (reference sequence). CDR3 length: 15 amino acids. The chain's CDR3 is CASSYIVGDNYGYTF. The CDR3 nucleotides are TGCGCCAGCAGTTACATTGTGGGGGACAACTATGGCTACACCTTC.

The chain uses TRBV10-3 and TRBJ2-5; 9 bases match TRBD1. The CDR3 spans 14 residues. V lost 4 bases, J lost 4 bases, and 4 bases stayed unmatched. The germline V gene has CDR1 ENHRY and CDR2 SYGVKD. The CDR3 reads CAISGTGEGETQYF. CDR3 sequence (DNA): TGTGCCATCAGTGGGACAGGGGAAGGAGAGACCCAGTACTTC.

This clonotype was recorded a few times. Germline is not matched at one junction end, which may reflect a read error. The V gene is TRBV3-1, the J gene TRBJ2-7; TRBD1 agrees at 10 bases. The CDR3 has 14 amino acids. Germline V lookup: CDR1 LGHDT, CDR2 YNNKEL (reference sequence). The CDR3 spells CASSLGTGDHEQYF. In nucleotides, the CDR3 is TGCGCCAGCAGCCTCGGGACAGGGGACCACGAGCAGTACTTC.

This clonotype was observed a handful of times. CDR3 in amino acids: CSARGPAVFQETQYF. CDR3 in DNA: TGCAGTGCTAGAGGTCCGGCGGTTTTTCAGGAGACCCAGTACTTC. This chain joins TRBV20-1 and TRBJ2-5; D is ambiguous. In germline, CDR1 is DFQATT, CDR2 SNEGSKA (reference sequence). Between the trimmed V and J ends, which lost 1 base and 5 bases, there was a span of 17 bases. The CDR3 is 15 residues long.

The genes are TRBV7-2 and TRBJ1-4, with D maybe TRBD1 (5 bases). This CDR3 spans 14 amino acids. The germline V gene encodes CDR1 SGHTA and CDR2 FQGNSA. Trimming cost V 2 bases and J 8 bases, with 12 bases left between them. CDR3 loop: CASSLFQRGEKLFF. The CDR3 coding sequence is TGTGCCAGCAGCTTATTCCAAAGGGGAGAAAAACTGTTTTTT.

This clonotype was observed many times. The rearrangement joins TRBV4-1 to TRBJ2-5, with D unclear. V was cut by 0 bases and J by 5 bases, with 4 bases left in between. This CDR3 spans 12 amino acids. The germline CDR1 and CDR2 sequences are MGHRA and YSYEKL. CDR3 sequence (DNA): TGCGCCAGCAGCCAAGATTGGGAGACCCAGTACTTC. It specifies CASSQDWETQYF.

The chain recombines TRBV4-3 with TRBJ2-7; 10 bases fit TRBD1. Looked up from germline, CDR1 is LGHNA and CDR2 is YSLEER. V gave up 0 bases and J gave up 2 bases; unmatched junction bases: 7. CDR3 size: 17 residues. CDR3 region: CASSQDYWGQGPYEQYF. The CDR3 DNA follows: TGCGCCAGCAGCCAAGATTATTGGGGACAGGGGCCCTACGAGCAGTACTTC.

CDR3 in amino acids: CATSPRGGFRGYTF. CDR3 sequence (DNA): TGTGCCACCAGCCCCCGAGGGGGTTTCCGTGGCTACACCTTC. The chain links TRBV15 to TRBJ1-2, with a possible D match to TRBD1 (6 bases). V lost 5 bases to trimming and J lost 7 bases, with 17 bases between them. The V gene's germline CDR1 is LNHNV and CDR2 YYDKDF (reference sequence). This CDR3 has 14 residues.

The CDR3 region has the DNA TGCAGTGCTAGAGAGTCCGGGAGGGCGCTTGAAGCTTTCTTT. It yields the protein CSARESGRALEAFF. V gene TRBV20-1 combines with J gene TRBJ1-1; no reliable D call. Germline loops: CDR1 DFQATT, CDR2 SNEGSKA (reference sequence). The V end was cut by 0 bases, the J end by 7 bases, with 15 bases between. The CDR3 totals 14 residues.

On this clonotype itself: It is unclear where the CDR3 begins or ends on the DNA, so no DNA is shown, and the CDR3 is as TCRdb lists it. J is TRBJ2-1 and V is TRBV12-3 or TRBV12-4; the DNA was not used to check the table's D call, TRBD1. The CDR3 adds up to 14 amino acids, both ends counted. The CDR3 is CASSSWAGGNEQVF.

CDR3 DNA: TGTGCCAACCAAACCCGGGGGACCGACGACGTGCGGCAGTACTTC. Translation gives CANQTRGTDDVRQYF. The genes are TRBV6-2 or TRBV6-3 and TRBJ2-7, with a possible D match to TRBD2 (6 bases). Deletions cut 10 bases from V and 9 bases from J, with 28 bases between. Germline CDR1 reads MNHEY; CDR2 reads SVGEGT. The CDR3 consists of 15 residues.

This chain connects TRBV19 to TRBJ1-6; a possible D gene is TRBD1 (5 bases). Deletions cut 6 bases from V and 1 base from J, with 10 bases between. Germline V gives CDR1 LNHDA, CDR2 SQIVND (reference sequence). The CDR3 has 15 amino acids. The CDR3 DNA reads as TGTGCCAGTAGGGCCGGGGGATCCTATAATTCACCCCTCCACTTT. This translates into CASRAGGSYNSPLHF.

CDR3 sequence: CSAREGLAGAYEQYF. The CDR3 region has the DNA TGCAGTGCTAGAGAGGGACTAGCGGGGGCCTACGAGCAGTACTTC. The chain links TRBV20-1 to TRBJ2-7; 14 bases fit TRBD2. V shed 0 bases and J 2 bases; nucleotides not matched to a gene: 0. The CDR3 is 15 amino acids. CDR1 and CDR2 (germline): DFQATT, SNEGSKA (reference sequence).

J is TRBJ1-2 and V is TRBV20-1; D perhaps matches TRBD1 (6 bases). Germline V lookup: CDR1 DFQATT, CDR2 SNEGSKA (reference sequence). The V end lost 2 bases, the J end lost 3 bases, and 10 bases lay between the germline ends. The CDR3 extends over 13 amino acids. CDR3 in amino acids: CSARLRTDYGYTF. CDR3 DNA sequence: TGCAGTGCTAGACTCAGGACAGACTATGGCTACACCTTC.

This clonotype showed up just once. Here the CDR3 DNA reads TGCAGCGTCAGCGGCGGGGACCCTAACTATGGCTACACCTTC. It is translated as CSVSGGDPNYGYTF. V and J are TRBV29-1 and TRBJ1-2; D is perhaps TRBD1 (5 bases). Trimming stripped 6 bases from V and 0 bases from J, with 14 bases between. The CDR3 sequence is 14 residues long. Germline assignment: CDR1 SQVTM and CDR2 ANQGSEA.

V usage is TRBV11-2 and J usage is TRBJ2-5; 10 nucleotides agree with TRBD2. The CDR3 covers 15 residues. Germline V gives CDR1 SGHAT, CDR2 FQNNGV. The trim removed 3 bases at V and 11 bases at J, leaving 12 bases unmatched. The CDR3 protein is CASSFLAGAYNEQYF. In nucleotides, the CDR3 is TGTGCCAGCAGCTTTCTAGCGGGGGCCTACAATGAGCAGTACTTC.

This clonotype turned up a few times. The rearrangement joins TRBV3-1 to TRBJ2-5; D is perhaps TRBD2 (5 bases). Per germline, CDR1 LGHDT and CDR2 YNNKEL (reference sequence). The CDR3 has 16 residues. Trimming pared 3 bases from V and 5 bases from J, leaving 19 bases between. The CDR3: CASSHPELDLAETQYF. The CDR3 DNA follows: TGTGCCAGCAGCCATCCAGAACTAGATTTGGCGGAGACCCAGTACTTC.

This clonotype showed up just a few times. The chain uses TRBV7-2 and TRBJ2-7; 8 bases are shared with TRBD2. Germline CDR1 SGHTA, CDR2 FQGNSA. The CDR3 length is 18 residues. The junction had 11 bases not matched to a gene; V was cut back by 0 bases and J by 1 base. The CDR3: CASSLALGLAGGSYEQYF. In DNA, the CDR3 is TGTGCCAGCAGCTTAGCGCTTGGGCTAGCGGGCGGTTCCTACGAGCAGTACTTC.

The chain uses TRBV20-1 and TRBJ2-5; 9 nucleotides agree with TRBD2. The germline V gene encodes CDR1 DFQATT and CDR2 SNEGSKA (reference sequence). Trimming took 0 bases from V and 0 from J; bases not matched to a gene: 5. There are 16 residues in the CDR3. The DNA of the CDR3 is TGCAGTGCTAGAGATCTGACTAGCGGACACCAAGAGACCCAGTACTTC. Its translation is CSARDLTSGHQETQYF.

This clonotype has ten or more counts. The chain has TRBV5-1 and TRBJ2-7, with D uncertain. The CDR3 has 14 amino acids. V gave up 0 bases and J gave up 0 bases, with 7 bases separating them. Germline assignment: CDR1 SGHRS and CDR2 YFSETQ. CDR3 sequence reads: CASSLASTSYEQYF. The CDR3 DNA sequence: TGCGCCAGCAGCTTGGCCAGTACCTCCTACGAGCAGTACTTC. Complete variable domain (other parts from reference TRBV5-1 and TRBJ2-7): KAGVTQTPRYLIKTRGQQVTLSCSPISGHRSVSWYQQTPGQGLQFLFEYFSETQRNKGNFPGRFSGRQFSNSRSEMNVSTLELGDSALYLCASSLASTSYEQYFGPGTRLTVT.

Only a few counts were recorded for this clonotype. The V call is TRBV6-6, the J call TRBJ1-2; TRBD1 aligns across 7 bases. The V segment lost 0 bases and the J segment 4 bases; nucleotides outside the gene matches: 8. Germline V gene lookup returns CDR1 MNHNY and CDR2 SVGAGI (reference sequence). The CDR3 consists of 16 residues. The chain's CDR3 is CASSYSPGGQSYGYTF. As DNA, the CDR3 is TGTGCCAGCAGTTACTCTCCCGGGGGACAGTCCTATGGCTACACCTTC.